The next 31 T cell receptor beta chains were all read from a single sample in a study of blood T cell repertoires in COVID-19. Method: immunoSEQ multiplex PCR; TCRdb's copy keeps in-frame clones and lacks some. The sample yields tens of thousands of clones, roughly three quarters seen once. Sequencing was performed on peripheral blood. The source is a man in his 60s with acute or convalescent COVID-19.

This clone was counted between two and nine times. J is TRBJ2-1 and V is TRBV11-1; D is perhaps TRBD1 (6 bases). Trimming removed 7 bases at V and 1 base at J, with 14 bases between. Germline V CDR1 and CDR2: SGHAT, FQDESV (reference sequence). The CDR3 is made up of 15 amino acids. DNA for the CDR3: TGTGCCAGCAATAGGGGACAACAGTCCTACAATGAGCAGTTCTTC. Protein: CASNRGQQSYNEQFF. Full variable domain (missing parts from reference TRBV11-1 and TRBJ2-1): EAEVAQSPRYKITEKSQAVAFWCDPISGHATLYWYRQILGQGPELLVQFQDESVVDDSQLPKDRFSAERLKGVDSTLKIQPAELGDSAMYLCASNRGQQSYNEQFFGPGTRLTVL.

The chain uses TRBV18 and TRBJ1-2; no definite D call. Per the germline V gene, CDR1 is KGHSH and CDR2 is LQKENI. V was pared by 3 bases and J by 6 bases, with 11 bases between. CDR3 length equals 13 residues. The CDR3 region is CASSPQTVDGYTF. In nucleotides, the CDR3 is TGTGCCAGCTCACCTCAAACAGTCGATGGCTACACCTTC.

This clone has only one observation. The rearrangement joins TRBV28 to TRBJ1-4, with TRBD1 identical over 8 bases. Unmatched junction bases numbered 8, after V lost 9 bases and J lost 8 bases. This CDR3 has 13 residues. Germline values: CDR1 MDHEN, CDR2 SYDVKM. The CDR3 loop is CASRDRSREKLFF. CDR3 sequence (DNA): TGTGCCAGTCGGGACAGGTCGCGGGAAAAACTGTTTTTT.

CDR3 nucleotides: TGCGCCAGCAGTTCCTCCCCTCTTGCTAGCGGGGGCGCGAAGACCCAGTACTTC. Amino acids: CASSSSPLASGGAKTQYF. The gene calls are TRBV5-1 and TRBJ2-5; TRBD2 agrees at 10 bases. The CDR3 sequence is 18 residues long. The germline CDR1 and CDR2 sequences are SGHRS and YFSETQ. Trimming at V came to 5 bases and at J to 6 bases, leaving 19 bases not matched to a gene. Variable domain in full (rest from reference TRBV5-1 and TRBJ2-5): KAGVTQTPRYLIKTRGQQVTLSCSPISGHRSVSWYQQTPGQGLQFLFEYFSETQRNKGNFPGRFSGRQFSNSRSEMNVSTLELGDSALYLCASSSSPLASGGAKTQYFGPGTRLLVL.

This clone was recorded once. The rearrangement uses TRBV6-5 and TRBJ1-4; D may be TRBD1 (5 bases). The CDR3 spans 15 residues. V was cut by 0 bases and J by 12 bases, with 17 bases left in between. Germline CDR1 MNHEY, CDR2 SVGAGI. CDR3 region: CASSYSRAVPGELFF. The CDR3 DNA reads as TGTGCCAGCAGTTACTCGAGGGCGGTTCCGGGGGAACTGTTTTTT.

This clone was detected only a few times. Mismatch with germline at one junction end may stem from a read error. V and J are TRBV6-1 and TRBJ1-1; D is uncertain. The CDR3 is 11 residues long. The V gene's germline CDR1 is MNHNS and CDR2 SASEGT. The CDR3 DNA is TGTGCCAGCAGGGAAGGCTATGAAGCTTTCTTT. It encodes CASREGYEAFF.

This CDR3 is CASSLSGVPYEQYF. The CDR3 DNA reads TGTGCCAGCAGTTTATCAGGGGTTCCCTACGAGCAGTACTTC. This sequence joins TRBV6-5 and TRBJ2-7; D possibly corresponds to TRBD1 (6 bases). The CDR3 covers 14 residues. V shed 4 bases and J shed 2 bases, with 12 bases lying between them. CDR1 and CDR2 from the germline V gene are MNHEY and SVGAGI.

The rearrangement joins TRBV7-9 to TRBJ2-3, with D hard to call. The germline gives CDR1 SEHNR, CDR2 FQNEAQ (reference sequence). V lost 4 bases to trimming and J lost 6 bases, with 14 bases between them. The CDR3 loop spans 14 amino acids. This chain's CDR3 is CASSSIGRLDTQYF. Written as DNA, the CDR3 is TGTGCCAGCAGCTCGATCGGCAGGTTGGATACGCAGTATTTT.

The chain employs TRBV5-1 and TRBJ2-5; 7 nucleotides match TRBD1. Trimming at V came to 4 bases and at J to 3 bases, leaving 9 bases not matched to a gene. Germline CDR1 SGHRS, CDR2 YFSETQ. The CDR3 is made up of 15 amino acids. The CDR3 DNA reads as TGCGCCAGCAGCCAATGGACAGGCCCTGAAGAGACCCAGTACTTC. This codes for CASSQWTGPEETQYF.

The chain couples TRBV30 to TRBJ1-5; 7 nucleotides line up with TRBD1. Germline CDR1 is GTSNPN and CDR2 is SVGIG (reference sequence). Losses at the gene ends were 3 bases for V and 2 bases for J; bases not matched to a gene: 1. This CDR3 comprises 13 residues. This CDR3 is CAWSGQGNQPQHF. The CDR3 coding sequence is TGTGCCTGGAGCGGACAGGGCAATCAGCCCCAGCATTTT.

The V call is TRBV11-2, the J call TRBJ1-6, with D unresolved. CDR3 length: 14 amino acids. Deletions cut 0 bases from V and 8 bases from J, with 8 bases between. The germline V gene encodes CDR1 SGHAT and CDR2 FQNNGV. CDR3 amino acids: CASSLDGPDSPLHF. In DNA form, the CDR3 reads TGTGCCAGCAGCTTAGATGGGCCAGATTCACCCCTCCACTTT.

This clone showed up just a few times. The chain links TRBV6-5 to TRBJ1-4; D is ambiguous. Germline values: CDR1 MNHEY, CDR2 SVGAGI. The V gene lost 6 bases and the J gene lost 4 bases, with 12 bases spanning the gap. CDR3 size: 14 residues. The CDR3 coding sequence is TGTGCCAGCAGGCCACAGAGTTATAATGAAAAACTGTTTTTT. Amino acids: CASRPQSYNEKLFF.

This chain connects TRBV5-1 to TRBJ1-2, with TRBD1 matching over 8 bases. The CDR3 length is 15 residues. Per germline, CDR1 SGHRS and CDR2 YFSETQ. The junction had 10 bases not matched to a gene; V was cut back by 4 bases and J by 5 bases. CDR3 sequence reads: CASSRMLGQEYGYTF. The CDR3 DNA sequence: TGCGCCAGCAGCCGAATGCTGGGACAGGAGTATGGCTACACCTTC.

The CDR3: CASSEAGYQPQHF. CDR3 in DNA: TGTGCCAGCAGTGAGGCAGGGTACCAGCCCCAGCATTTT. This chain joins TRBV2 and TRBJ1-5; perhaps TRBD1 as D (5 bases). Trimming took off 3 bases at V and 7 bases at J, with 10 bases between the two ends. Germline CDR1 is SNHLY and CDR2 is FYNNEI. The CDR3 length is 13 residues. The entire variable domain, with the rest obtained from reference TRBV2 and TRBJ1-5, is as follows: EPEVTQTPSHQVTQMGQEVILRCVPISNHLYFYWYRQILGQKVEFLVSFYNNEISEKSEIFDDQFSVERPDGSNFTLKIRSTKLEDSAMYFCASSEAGYQPQHFGDGTRLSIL.

The chain has TRBV6-1 and TRBJ1-2, with D hard to call. V was clipped by 0 bases and J by 0 bases, with 14 bases between them. From germline, CDR1 is MNHNS and CDR2 SASEGT. CDR3 length: 17 amino acids. The CDR3 DNA is TGTGCCAGCAGTGAAGCGGGCCAGACCATAGCTAACTATGGCTACACCTTC. It encodes CASSEAGQTIANYGYTF.

This clone was found a few times. This chain connects TRBV14 to TRBJ1-3; D uncertain. There are 15 residues in the CDR3. CDR1 and CDR2 (germline): SGHDN, FVKESK. The CDR3 DNA is TGTCCGAATCCTTCCGACAAACACTCTGGAAACACCATATATTTT. It encodes CPNPSDKHSGNTIYF.

V usage is TRBV5-1 and J usage is TRBJ2-3, with D perhaps matching TRBD2 (5 bases). CDR1 and CDR2 from the germline V gene are SGHRS and YFSETQ. Trimming cost V 0 bases and J 7 bases, with 15 bases left between them. The CDR3 consists of 15 residues. CDR3 sequence: CASSLDSGSKNTQYF. For the CDR3, the DNA is TGCGCCAGCAGCTTGGACAGCGGCTCCAAGAATACGCAGTATTTT.

This chain links TRBV30 with TRBJ2-5; a weak D match, TRBD2 (6 bases). In germline, CDR1 is GTSNPN, CDR2 SVGIG (reference sequence). Trimming cost V 4 bases and J 5 bases, with 14 bases left between them. This CDR3 has 13 residues. DNA for the CDR3: TGTGCCTGGAACATCCTAGCGACGGAGACCCAGTACTTC. Translation gives CAWNILATETQYF. The full variable domain, rest sourced from reference TRBV30 and TRBJ2-5, is SQTIHQWPATLVQPVGSPLSLECTVEGTSNPNLYWYRQAAGRGLQLLFYSVGIGQISSEVPQNLSASRPQDRQFILSSKKLLLSDSGFYLCAWNILATETQYFGPGTRLLVL.

The chain carries TRBV19 and TRBJ2-6, with D possibly TRBD1 on 6 matching bases. From germline, CDR1 is LNHDA and CDR2 SQIVND (reference sequence). The CDR3 covers 21 residues. Deletions cut 0 bases from V and 0 bases from J, with 21 bases between. As DNA, the CDR3 is TGTGCCAGTAGTATAGATCTGCCAGGGGTGGTGGTTTTCTCTGGGGCCAACGTCCTGACTTTC. Protein sequence: CASSIDLPGVVVFSGANVLTF.

This clone has just a few counts. The CDR3 DNA is TGTGCCAGCAGTTCCTTAGCGGGGGGGCCCAATGAGCAGTTCTTC. Amino acids: CASSSLAGGPNEQFF. This chain joins TRBV28 and TRBJ2-1; 11 nucleotides agree with TRBD2. The trim removed 4 bases at V and 6 bases at J, leaving 5 bases unmatched. This CDR3 spans 15 amino acids. Germline V gene data show CDR1 as MDHEN and CDR2 as SYDVKM. The variable domain in full, with the rest retrieved from reference TRBV28 and TRBJ2-1, is DVKVTQSSRYLVKRTGEKVFLECVQDMDHENMFWYRQDPGLGLRLIYFSYDVKMKEKGDIPEGYSVSREKKERFSLILESASTNQTSMYLCASSSLAGGPNEQFFGPGTRLTVL.

The table lists this clone with a few counts. CDR3 loop: CASSLGQGDEQYF. The CDR3, as DNA: TGTGCCAGCAGCTTGGGACAGGGCGACGAGCAGTACTTC. The rearrangement uses TRBV5-4 and TRBJ2-7; 7 bases agree with TRBD1. V dropped 0 bases and J dropped 5; count of bases not matched to a gene: 2. The CDR3 consists of 13 residues. Germline assignment: CDR1 SGHNT and CDR2 YYREEE (reference sequence).

This clone was seen just once. This sequence joins TRBV18 and TRBJ1-2; no definite D call. This CDR3 has 12 amino acids. Trimming pared 2 bases from V and 7 bases from J, leaving 8 bases between. Germline V gene data show CDR1 as KGHSH and CDR2 as LQKENI. This CDR3 is CASSPGRSGYTF. The CDR3 bases are TGTGCCAGCTCACCAGGGAGGAGTGGCTACACCTTC.

This clone was observed a handful of times. The chain carries TRBV21-1 and TRBJ1-5; the D call in the table, TRBD1, was not verified against the DNA. TRBV21-1 is described as a pseudogene. This CDR3 spans 16 amino acids. The CDR3 DNA reads TGTGCCAGCAGCATCCGGGACAGGAGTGCATTTCAGCCCCAGCATTTT. Protein: CASSIRDRSAFQPQHF.

CDR3 DNA sequence: TGTGCCAGCAGCAGTAACCAATGGGGGGGTTATGGCTACACCTTC. Its translation is CASSSNQWGGYGYTF. The chain links TRBV21-1 to TRBJ1-2. TRBV21-1 constitutes a pseudogene. The CDR3 has 15 residues.

This clone came up a few times. In DNA, the CDR3 is TGTGCCAGCAGTGACAATGAAGAGACCCAGTACTTC. This translates into CASSDNEETQYF. The chain recombines TRBV2 with TRBJ2-5, with D hard to call. The CDR3 totals 12 residues. V was pared by 3 bases and J by 3 bases, with 5 bases between. CDR1 SNHLY and CDR2 FYNNEI come from the germline V gene.

This chain connects TRBV14 to TRBJ2-2; TRBD1 is a possible D gene (6 bases). In germline, CDR1 is SGHDN, CDR2 FVKESK. V lost 3 bases and J 4 bases, leaving 12 bases between the germline ends. The CDR3 sequence is 15 residues long. The CDR3 DNA reads TGTGCCAGCAGCCACCGGGACAAGCCCACCGGGGAGCTGTTTTTT. Its protein is CASSHRDKPTGELFF.

In its sample, this clone was seen a few times. The rearrangement joins TRBV18 to TRBJ2-2, with 7 bases fitting TRBD2. The germline V gene has CDR1 KGHSH and CDR2 LQKENI. The J segment lost 4 bases and the V segment lost 4 bases, leaving 9 bases of the junction unmatched. The CDR3 loop spans 16 amino acids. CDR3 sequence: CASSRRIGGSTGELFF. CDR3 nucleotides: TGTGCCAGCTCACGCAGAATTGGCGGGAGCACCGGGGAGCTGTTTTTT.

J is TRBJ2-5 and V is TRBV9; possible D gene TRBD1, 5 bases. Germline V CDR1 and CDR2: SGDLS, YYNGEE. CDR3 length: 15 amino acids. V was trimmed by 0 bases and J by 1 base, leaving 10 bases between them. CDR3 amino acids: CASSVGTTSQETQYF. For the CDR3, the DNA is TGTGCCAGCAGCGTAGGGACAACCTCCCAAGAGACCCAGTACTTC.

The chain uses TRBV9 and TRBJ2-3; 7 nucleotides agree with TRBD1. The CDR3 consists of 16 residues. The germline gives CDR1 SGDLS, CDR2 YYNGEE. J was trimmed by 1 base and V by 1 base; bases with no gene match: 6. The CDR3 nucleotides are TGTGCCAGCAGCGTACCTGAAGGGGGCCGCACAGATACGCAGTATTTT. It encodes CASSVPEGGRTDTQYF.

This rearrangement joins TRBV19 to TRBJ1-1, with 8 bases that match TRBD1. The CDR3 length is 13 residues. The V segment lost 7 bases and the J segment 2 bases; nucleotides outside the gene matches: 3. Per the germline V gene, CDR1 is LNHDA and CDR2 is SQIVND (reference sequence). The CDR3 sequence is CASNDRGNTEAFF. DNA of the CDR3: TGTGCCAGTAATGACAGGGGAAACACTGAAGCTTTCTTT.

This chain uses TRBV7-9 with TRBJ2-1; 7 nucleotides align to TRBD1. The CDR3 sequence is 15 residues long. Germline V lookup: CDR1 SEHNR, CDR2 FQNEAQ (reference sequence). Trimming cost V 5 bases and J 6 bases; bases outside gene matches: 10. As DNA, the CDR3 is TGTGCCAGCAGCCCCCGGGGACAGTCGATCAATGAGCAGTTCTTC. Its protein is CASSPRGQSINEQFF.